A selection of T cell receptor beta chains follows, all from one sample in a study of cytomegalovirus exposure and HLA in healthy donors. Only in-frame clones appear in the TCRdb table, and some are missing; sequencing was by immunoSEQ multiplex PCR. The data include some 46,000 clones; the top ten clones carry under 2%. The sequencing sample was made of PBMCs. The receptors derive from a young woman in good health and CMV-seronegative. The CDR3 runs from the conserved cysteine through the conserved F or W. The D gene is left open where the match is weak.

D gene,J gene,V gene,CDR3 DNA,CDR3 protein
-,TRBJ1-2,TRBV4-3,TGCGCCAGCAGCCCGCTCAGGGGCCCCTACACCTTC,CASSPLRGPYTF
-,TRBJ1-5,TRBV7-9,TGTGCCAGCAGCTCCGGCGGCACCAATCAGCCCCAGCATTTT,CASSSGGTNQPQHF
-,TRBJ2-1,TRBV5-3,TGTGCCAGAAGCTTGGAGGGGGGGGTATACAATGAGCAGTTCTTC,CARSLEGGVYNEQFF
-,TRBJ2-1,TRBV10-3,TGTGCCACGGAGGGGCTAGCGAGCTCCTACAATGAGCAGTTCTTC,CATEGLASSYNEQFF
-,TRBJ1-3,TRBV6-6,TGTGCCAGCAGCATCTCTGGAAACACCATATATTTT,CASSISGNTIYF
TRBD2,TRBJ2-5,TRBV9,TGTGCCAGCAGCGTAACCCCTCGGGAGGAAGAGACCCAGTACTTC,CASSVTPREEETQYF
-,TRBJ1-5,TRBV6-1,TGTGCCAGCAGTGACAGGACAACAAATCAGCCCCAGCATTTT,CASSDRTTNQPQHF
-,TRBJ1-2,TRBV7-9,TGTGCCAGCAGCTTAGTGGGACGCGCAGGGGAGGGCTACACCTTC,CASSLVGRAGEGYTF
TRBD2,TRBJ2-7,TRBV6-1,TGTGCCAGCAGTGTGTTGGCAGGACTAGCCTACGAGCAGTACTTC,CASSVLAGLAYEQYF
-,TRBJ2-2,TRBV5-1,TGCGCCAGCAGCTGGTGGCCAGGACAAAACACCGGGGAGCTGTTTTTT,CASSWWPGQNTGELFF
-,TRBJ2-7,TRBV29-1,TGCAGCGTTGCCGGCGGAGGCGCCTACGAGCAGTACTTC,CSVAGGGAYEQYF
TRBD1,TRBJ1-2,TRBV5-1,TGCGCCAGCGGACAGGGGGACTATGGCTACACCTTC,CASGQGDYGYTF
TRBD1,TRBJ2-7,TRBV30,TGTGCCTGGAGGGCTCGTTCTGGGACAGGGGTGGTCGAGCAGTACTTC,CAWRARSGTGVVEQYF
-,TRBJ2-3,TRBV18,TGTGCCAGCTCACCGACAAGCGGCCAGGTGAATACGCAGTATTTT,CASSPTSGQVNTQYF
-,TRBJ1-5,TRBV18,TGTGCCAGCTCACCGCAGGGTTATCAGCCCCAGCATTTT,CASSPQGYQPQHF
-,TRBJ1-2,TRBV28,TGTGCCAGCAGTTTCGGGGTAAACTATGGCTACACCTTC,CASSFGVNYGYTF
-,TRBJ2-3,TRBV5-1,TGCGCCAGCAGCTTGGTTCGGCAGGGTGGTACGCAGTATTTT,CASSLVRQGGTQYF
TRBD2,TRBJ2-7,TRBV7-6,TGTGCCAGCAGCTTGGGGGGGTTTTCGTACGAGCAGTACTTC,CASSLGGFSYEQYF
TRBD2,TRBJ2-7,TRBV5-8,TGTGCCAGCAGCCCCGGACTAGCGGGAATCCCCTACGAGCAGTACTTC,CASSPGLAGIPYEQYF